This TCR beta chain was sequenced in a study of control samples from healthy donors and cancer patients. Profiling relied on immunoSEQ multiplex PCR, and the TCRdb table lists in-frame clones only, not all of them. This table has 75,000 to 90,000 clones, around nine tenths appearing once. Germline values: CDR1 LNHDA, CDR2 SQIVND (reference sequence). The length of the CDR3 is 15 residues. V was shortened by 3 bases and J by 2 bases, with 11 bases between the two germline ends. The rearrangement joins TRBV19 to TRBJ2-4; tentative D call: TRBD1 (5 bases). Sample: blood. The TCR was taken from a man aged 50 to 60 in good health. The CDR3 DNA follows: TGTGCCAGTAGTATTGGCAGGGCTCCCAAAAACATTCAGTACTTC. Amino acid sequence: CASSIGRAPKNIQYF.